This is a list of T cell receptor beta chains from one sample in a study of T cell repertoires in cytomegalovirus infection. TCRdb re-called the reads through MiXCR, storing one row per CDR3 protein. This sample has 200,000 to 300,000 distinct CDR3 sequences, with approximately 9% found just once. The sample was PBMCs. Receptors originate from a human donor in good health (CMV status not recorded). Some clones in this sample may be carry-over from other donors' samples. Each CDR3 is given with its conserved first and last residue. The D gene is left open where the match is weak. The listing skips clone size in some rows; elsewhere it reads once, few, many or a size class.

>TRBJ2-1|many|TRBD2|TRBV12-3/TRBV12-4
CASRIAGGYNEQFF
TGTGCCAGCAGAATAGCGGGAGGTTACAATGAGCAGTTCTTC
>TRBJ1-2|NA|NA|TRBV28
CASSPPAQGGSGYTF
TGTGCCAGCAGTCCGCCCGCGCAGGGAGGCTCTGGCTACACCTTC
>TRBJ2-2|many|TRBD1|TRBV12-3/TRBV12-4
CASSPQGARTGELFF
TGTGCCAGCAGTCCACAGGGGGCAAGAACCGGGGAGCTGTTTTTT
>TRBJ2-7|many|NA|TRBV11-3
CASSFPGVRHEQYF
TGTGCCAGCAGCTTTCCGGGGGTAAGGCACGAGCAGTACTTC
>TRBJ2-2|NA|TRBD1|TRBV20-1
CSARDPQTGITGELFF
TGCAGTGCTAGAGACCCCCAGACAGGGATCACCGGGGAGCTGTTTTTT
>TRBJ1-2|many|TRBD1|TRBV12-3/TRBV12-4
CASRTPGQGRGYTF
TGTGCCAGCAGAACCCCGGGACAGGGCCGTGGCTACACCTTC
>TRBJ1-5|many|TRBD1|TRBV25-1
CASSDQGAAQPQHF
TGTGCCAGCAGTGATCAGGGGGCCGCTCAGCCCCAGCATTTT
>TRBJ1-3|few|NA|TRBV20-1
CSARDKSWPGNTIYF
TGCAGTGCTAGAGATAAGTCGTGGCCTGGAAACACCATATATTTT
>TRBJ1-6|many|NA|TRBV7-2
CASSLDQSPLHF
TGTGCCAGCAGCTTGGACCAAAGTCCCCTCCACTTT
>TRBJ2-3|many|NA|TRBV27
CASSFDSILWDTQYF
TGTGCCAGCAGTTTTGACAGTATTTTGTGGGATACGCAGTATTTT
>TRBJ1-5|NA|TRBD1|TRBV2
CASKRDRGYGNQPQHF
TGTGCCAGCAAACGCGACAGGGGATACGGCAATCAGCCCCAGCATTTT
>TRBJ2-1|NA|TRBD1|TRBV4-3
CASSQDWGTGNQQFF
TGCGCCAGCAGCCAAGATTGGGGGACAGGGAATCAGCAGTTCTTC
>TRBJ1-6|many|NA|TRBV7-2
CASSLHKESPLHF
TGTGCCAGCAGCTTACATAAAGAGTCGCCCCTCCACTTT
>TRBJ2-4|many|NA|TRBV6-2/TRBV6-3
CASSYPPPGSLAKNIQYF
TGTGCCAGCAGTTATCCTCCCCCAGGTAGCCTAGCCAAAAACATTCAGTACTTC
>TRBJ2-7|many|NA|TRBV2
CASSAGEATYEQYF
TGTGCCAGCAGCGCCGGGGAGGCCACCTACGAGCAGTACTTC
>TRBJ1-6|once|NA|TRBV28
CASSKDKSPLHF
TGTGCCAGCAGTAAGGACAAATCACCCCTCCACTTT
>TRBJ2-7|many|TRBD2|TRBV27
CASKIWGGSSYEQYF
TGTGCCAGCAAAATCTGGGGGGGGAGCTCCTACGAGCAGTACTTC
>TRBJ1-4|NA|NA|TRBV7-9
CASSRGGAEEKLFF
TGTGCCAGCAGCCGAGGGGGGGCAGAGGAAAAACTGTTTTTT
>TRBJ1-1|many|NA|TRBV7-2
CASSLGTLRENTEAFF
TGTGCCAGCAGCTTAGGTACTCTTCGGGAAAACACTGAAGCTTTCTTT
>TRBJ2-1|many|NA|TRBV7-2
CASSLTRVSNEQFF
TGTGCCAGCAGCTTAACCAGGGTAAGCAATGAGCAGTTCTTC
>TRBJ2-1|many|TRBD1|TRBV6-2/TRBV6-3
CASSTQGAGYNEQFF
TGTGCCAGCAGTACACAGGGGGCTGGATACAATGAGCAGTTCTTC
>TRBJ2-5|many|NA|TRBV2
CASGLGGRETQYF
TGTGCCAGCGGGTTGGGGGGCCGAGAGACCCAGTACTTC
>TRBJ2-2|few|TRBD2|TRBV20-1
CSARDGLAGDTGELFF
TGCAGTGCTAGAGACGGCCTAGCGGGAGACACCGGGGAGCTGTTTTTT
>TRBJ2-7|NA|NA|TRBV5-6
CASSLNSEQYF
TGTGCCAGCAGCTTAAATTCCGAGCAGTACTTC
>TRBJ2-3|many|NA|TRBV7-2
CASSYQGGGTDTQYF
TGTGCCAGCAGCTACCAGGGGGGGGGCACAGATACGCAGTATTTT
>TRBJ2-4|many|NA|TRBV7-2
CASSSSAIQYF
TGTGCCAGCAGCTCCTCGGCCATTCAGTACTTC
>TRBJ2-7|few|NA|TRBV6-5
CASSYRGHEQYF
TGTGCCAGCAGTTACAGGGGCCACGAGCAGTACTTC
>TRBJ1-2|few|NA|TRBV12-3/TRBV12-4
CASSFPGGASSTF
TGTGCCAGCAGTTTCCCCGGGGGCGCGTCCAGCACCTTC
>TRBJ1-6|many|NA|TRBV7-2
CASSLSDSYNSPLHF
TGTGCCAGCAGCTTATCGGACAGCTATAATTCACCCCTCCACTTT
>TRBJ2-3|NA|TRBD2|TRBV19
CASSILLAGRTDTQYF
TGTGCCAGTAGTATACTGCTAGCGGGACGCACAGATACGCAGTATTTT
>TRBJ1-2|many|NA|TRBV7-9
CASSLETANYGYTF
TGTGCCAGCAGCTTAGAGACAGCTAACTATGGCTACACCTTC
>TRBJ2-6|NA|TRBD1|TRBV18
CASSRYRGKGSGANVLTF
TGTGCCAGCTCTCGCTACAGGGGAAAGGGCTCTGGGGCCAACGTCCTGACTTTC
>TRBJ2-7|many|NA|TRBV7-8
CASSSSPGNEQYF
TGTGCCAGCAGCTCAAGCCCGGGGAATGAGCAGTACTTC
>TRBJ1-4|many|TRBD1|TRBV7-9
CASSQGQGTSEKLFF
TGTGCCAGCAGTCAAGGACAGGGGACCTCGGAAAAACTGTTTTTT
>TRBJ2-7|many|NA|TRBV7-9
CASSFRQGSSYEQYF
TGTGCCAGCAGCTTCCGGCAGGGCAGCTCCTACGAGCAGTACTTC
>TRBJ2-7|many|NA|TRBV6-4
CASSPYLTGLAYEQYF
TGTGCCAGCAGTCCCTACCTGACAGGCCTAGCCTACGAGCAGTACTTC
>TRBJ2-3|few|TRBD1|TRBV23-1
CASSLRRNRGLRTDTQYF
TGCGCCAGCAGTCTTCGTCGGAACAGGGGGCTACGCACAGATACGCAGTATTTT
>TRBJ2-3|many|NA|TRBV5-1
CASFEESTDTQYF
TGCGCCAGCTTCGAGGAAAGCACAGATACGCAGTATTTT
>TRBJ2-1|many|NA|TRBV7-2
CASSLVRNEQFF
TGTGCCAGCAGCTTAGTCAGAAATGAGCAGTTCTTC
>TRBJ2-7|NA|TRBD2|TRBV19
CASSNPRGGLYEQYF
TGTGCCAGTAGTAACCCTCGCGGGGGGTTATACGAGCAGTACTTC
>TRBJ1-2|many|NA|TRBV6-1
CASNIQPSYGYTF
TGTGCCAGCAATATACAGCCTTCCTATGGCTACACCTTC
>TRBJ1-1|few|NA|TRBV5-1
CASSLAAQAVEEAFF
TGCGCCAGCAGCTTGGCTGCACAGGCCGTAGAGGAAGCTTTCTTT
>TRBJ2-1|NA|TRBD1|TRBV18
CASSLQGQGAYNEQFF
TGTGCCAGCTCACTTCAGGGACAGGGGGCTTACAATGAGCAGTTCTTC
>TRBJ2-7|many|NA|TRBV18
CASSGRGAGESSYEQYF
TGTGCCAGCTCTGGACGAGGAGCAGGGGAGAGCTCCTACGAGCAGTACTTC
>TRBJ1-1|NA|NA|TRBV11-2
CASSLSDSRNTEAFF
TGTGCCAGCAGCTTATCAGACAGCAGGAACACTGAAGCTTTCTTT
>TRBJ2-1|few|TRBD2|TRBV12-3/TRBV12-4
CASSLSSGYAGEQFF
TGTGCCAGCAGTTTATCTAGCGGGTATGCGGGTGAGCAGTTCTTC
>TRBJ2-1|NA|NA|TRBV4-3
CASSRSSSYNEQFF
TGCGCCAGCAGCCGGAGTAGCTCCTACAATGAGCAGTTCTTC
>TRBJ1-5|NA|TRBD1|TRBV20-1
CSAKRTGGGQPQHF
TGCAGTGCAAAGAGGACAGGGGGAGGGCAGCCCCAGCATTTT
>TRBJ1-2|many|NA|TRBV14
CASSQERGANYGYTF
TGTGCCAGCAGCCAAGAGAGGGGAGCTAACTATGGCTACACCTTC
>TRBJ2-3|few|TRBD1|TRBV5-1
CASSSGDRSTDTQYF
TGCGCCAGCAGCTCGGGGGACAGGAGCACAGATACGCAGTATTTT
>TRBJ1-1|NA|TRBD1|TRBV28
CASSPRGDSWRVF
TGTGCCAGCAGCCCCCGGGGGGACAGCTGGAGGGTCTTT
>TRBJ2-7|once|NA|TRBV5-1
CASRLRVGTAYEQYF
TGCGCCAGCCGTCTTAGGGTAGGGACGGCCTACGAGCAGTACTTC
>TRBJ2-1|many|NA|TRBV20-1
CSASAPGAYNEQFF
TGCAGTGCTAGCGCCCCCGGGGCCTACAATGAGCAGTTCTTC